The rows below give T cell receptor beta chains drawn from one sample of a study of technical replicates of blood from several donors. Sequencing used immunoSEQ multiplex PCR; TCRdb keeps in-frame clones, though not all of them. The table records tens of thousands of clones, roughly nine tenths of them present only once. The sequencing sample was made of T cells isolated from PBMCs. The receptors were sampled from a human donor in good health. Each CDR3 is given without its conserved first and last residue.

len,j_gene,v_gene,CDR3aa
11,TRBJ2-2,TRBV2,ASSPDRTGELF
11,TRBJ2-2,TRBV11-2,ASSLGATGELF
13,TRBJ2-5,TRBV19,ASSPRQGLQETQY
15,TRBJ2-1,TRBV9,ASSSRLAPSSYNEQF
17,TRBJ2-4,TRBV7-9,ASSPGYSGRGRAKNIQY
11,TRBJ2-7,TRBV6-5,ASSYEGDYEQY
15,TRBJ2-5,TRBV10-3,AISDLALAGGKETQY
15,TRBJ2-7,TRBV7-9,ASSWPTPGTGDHEQY
15,TRBJ2-1,TRBV21-1,ASSKAFEGLSYNEQF
18,TRBJ2-1,TRBV23-1,ASSQDTGLAGVRALNEQF
12,TRBJ2-1,TRBV6-5,ASSRDSSYNEQF
10,TRBJ2-1,TRBV6-5,ASSYNGNEQF
14,TRBJ2-6,TRBV11-2,ASSLVRGSGANVLT
11,TRBJ1-2,TRBV7-3,ASSLSGRDGYT
12,TRBJ2-1,TRBV27,ASSFQDIYNEQF
10,TRBJ2-2,TRBV28,ASRTGAGELF
11,TRBJ1-1,TRBV7-2,ASSFSGPTEAF
9,TRBJ2-7,TRBV25-1,ASSGTREQY